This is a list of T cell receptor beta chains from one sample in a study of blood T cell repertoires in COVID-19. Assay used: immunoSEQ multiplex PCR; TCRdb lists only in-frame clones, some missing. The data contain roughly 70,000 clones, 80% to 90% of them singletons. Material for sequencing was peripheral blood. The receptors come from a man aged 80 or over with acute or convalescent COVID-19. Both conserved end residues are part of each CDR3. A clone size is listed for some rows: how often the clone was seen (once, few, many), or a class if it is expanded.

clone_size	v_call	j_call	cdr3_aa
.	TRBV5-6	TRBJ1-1	CASIPQGNTEAFF
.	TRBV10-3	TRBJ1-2	CAISESNENYGYTF
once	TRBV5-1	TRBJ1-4	CASSLAGGSMGEKLFF
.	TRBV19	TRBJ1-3	CATSTSRESGNTIYF
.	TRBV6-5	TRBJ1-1	CASSYGQGWTTEAFF
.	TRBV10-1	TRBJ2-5	CATSKGARETQYF
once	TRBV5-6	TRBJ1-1	CASSPGGGNTEAFF
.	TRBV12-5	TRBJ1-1	CASADAGAFTEAFF
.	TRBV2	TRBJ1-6	CASNGQGFSPLHF
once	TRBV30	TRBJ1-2	CAWSVQAGVGYTF
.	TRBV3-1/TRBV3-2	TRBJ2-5	CASSQDGGGETQYF
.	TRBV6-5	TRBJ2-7	CASSPPSYEQYF
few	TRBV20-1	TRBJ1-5	CSASTGGVGNQPQHF
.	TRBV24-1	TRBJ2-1	CATSPRTGINNEQFF
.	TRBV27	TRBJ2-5	CASSTGLAEETQYF
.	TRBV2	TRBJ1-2	CASSEGGRGYTF
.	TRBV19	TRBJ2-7	CASSIGTGVYEQYF
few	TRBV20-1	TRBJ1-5	CSASSSAVPGKPQHF
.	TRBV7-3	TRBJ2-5	CASSLLGPSETQYF
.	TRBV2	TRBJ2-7	CASSPNSYEQYF
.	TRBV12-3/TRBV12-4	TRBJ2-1	CASSRGRNEQFF
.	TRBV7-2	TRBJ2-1	CASSFTSGGAGNEQFF
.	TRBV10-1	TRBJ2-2	CASSKLAGGPIGELFF
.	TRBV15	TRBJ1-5	CATSLGFSNQPQHF
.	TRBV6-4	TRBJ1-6	CASGQGSGSPLHF
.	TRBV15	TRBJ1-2	CATSRDQTASLNYGYTF
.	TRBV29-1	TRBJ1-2	CSVVGQGAWGYTF
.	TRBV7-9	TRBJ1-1	CASTPMGRMSTEAFF
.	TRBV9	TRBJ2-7	CASSVGSGEGEQYF
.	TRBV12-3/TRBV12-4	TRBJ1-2	CASSSGTGRGYTF
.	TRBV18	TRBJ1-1	CASSPRGTPSEAFF
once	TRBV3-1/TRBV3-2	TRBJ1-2	CASSSSFGGYTF
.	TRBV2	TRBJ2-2	CASTGQGSTGELFF
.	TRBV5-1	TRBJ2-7	CASSLGTSGLLYEQYF
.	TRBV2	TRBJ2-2	CASSGLAGTTGELFF
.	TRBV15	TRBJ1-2	CATSRDRQANYGYTF
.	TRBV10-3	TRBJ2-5	CAISESDRRETQYF
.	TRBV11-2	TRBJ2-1	CASSLDGVTNEQFF
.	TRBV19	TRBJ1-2	CASSERGQGYGYTF
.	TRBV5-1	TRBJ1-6	CASSLGDSNSPLHF
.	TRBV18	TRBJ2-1	CASSPGGTYNEQFF
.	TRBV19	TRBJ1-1	CASSIDTLRGNTEAFF